Described below is a single T cell receptor beta chain sequence and its context. CDR3 length equals 11 residues. Germline CDR1 and CDR2: SQVTM and ANQGSEA. The J segment lost 7 bases and the V segment lost 5 bases, leaving 5 bases of the junction unmatched. These data originate in a study of blood T cell repertoires in COVID-19. For recovered donors of Cohort 3, there were two negative PCRs, clearance, or symptom resolution. Method: immunoSEQ multiplex PCR; TCRdb's copy keeps in-frame clones and lacks some. The sample lists about 220,000 clones; about 79% were seen once. V usage is TRBV29-1 and J usage is TRBJ2-7; TRBD1 aligns across 7 bases. This receptor was obtained from a woman aged 60-75 years who had recovered from COVID-19. Material for sequencing was PBMCs or T cells enriched from blood (not recorded which). DNA for the CDR3: TGCAGCGTTACAGGGGTGGGGGAGCAGTACTTC. Protein product: CSVTGVGEQYF.